This TCR beta chain was identified in a study of T cells in Graves' hyperthyroidism and ophthalmopathy. Study conclusions and caveats: Most expanded thyroid clonotypes above 0.001 also appeared in blood. It was a median about 7.1 months before onset that the model predicted ophthalmopathy.

This CDR3 spans 13 amino acids. Germline V gives CDR1 MNHNS, CDR2 SASEGT. RNA transcripts served as the template for amplifying TCR beta CDR3 regions. The study used the HTBI primer set for a first-round RT-PCR of the TCR CDR3. Via MiXCR, TCRdb re-called the multiplex PCR reads, giving one row per CDR3 protein. The data hold some 700,000 distinct CDR3 sequences, with approximately 15% observed a single time. Concerning this clonotype: Its antigen remains unidentified.

This clonotype originated in a man aged 45 to 65 with Graves' hyperthyroidism. The chain employs TRBV6-1 and TRBJ1-1; TRBD1 matches 9 bases. Sample: blood. CDR3 nucleotides: TGTGTCTCTCGACCGGGACAGGGCACTGAAGCTTTCTTT. It encodes CVSRPGQGTEAFF.